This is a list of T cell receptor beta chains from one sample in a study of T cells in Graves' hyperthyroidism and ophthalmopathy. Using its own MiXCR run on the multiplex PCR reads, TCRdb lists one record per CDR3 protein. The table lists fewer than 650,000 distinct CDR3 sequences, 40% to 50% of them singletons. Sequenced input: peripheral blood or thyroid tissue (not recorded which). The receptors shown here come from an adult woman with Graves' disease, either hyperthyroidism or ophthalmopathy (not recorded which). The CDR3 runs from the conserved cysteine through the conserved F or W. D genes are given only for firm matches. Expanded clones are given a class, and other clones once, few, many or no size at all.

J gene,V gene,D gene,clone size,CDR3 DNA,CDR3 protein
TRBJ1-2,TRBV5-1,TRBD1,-,TGCGCCAGCAGCTCGGGACAGGAGTTC,CASSSGQEF
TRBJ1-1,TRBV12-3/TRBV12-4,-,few,TGTGCCAGCAGTTTACCCCAGAACACTGAAGCTTTCTTT,CASSLPQNTEAFF
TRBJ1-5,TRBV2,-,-,TGTGCCAGCAGTGAGGTGGGTACAGAACAGCCCCAGCATTTT,CASSEVGTEQPQHF
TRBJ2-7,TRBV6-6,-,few,TGTGCCAGCAGTAAGACTACTGCTCCTACGAGGCAGTACTTC,CASSKTTAPTRQYF
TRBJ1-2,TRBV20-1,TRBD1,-,TGCAGTGCTAGAGAGGACAGGGGTGTGTATGGCTACACCTTC,CSAREDRGVYGYTF
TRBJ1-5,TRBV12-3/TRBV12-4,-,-,TGTGCCAGCAGTCTATCAGGGACTGGAACAGGGAGTCAGCCCCAGCATTTT,CASSLSGTGTGSQPQHF
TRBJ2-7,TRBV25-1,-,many,TGTGCCAGCAGTGAATCTGGGGGGGGACAGGCCATCGAGCAGTACTTC,CASSESGGGQAIEQYF
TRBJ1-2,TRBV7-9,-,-,TGTGCCAGCAGCTTAGGGGTTCTGGACGATGGCTACACCTTC,CASSLGVLDDGYTF
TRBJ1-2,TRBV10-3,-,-,TGTGCCATCAGTGCCGGGGGGCGGGGCTACACCTTC,CAISAGGRGYTF
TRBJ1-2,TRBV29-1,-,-,TGCAGCGTTCGGGGAGGCTATGGCTACACCTTC,CSVRGGYGYTF
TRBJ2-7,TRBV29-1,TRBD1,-,TGCAGCTTAGGAGGGACAGGGTTTAGCGAGCAGTACTTC,CSLGGTGFSEQYF
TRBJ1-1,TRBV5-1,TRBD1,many,TGCGCCAGCAGCTCTGGACAGGGGACCGGTGAAGCTTTCTTT,CASSSGQGTGEAFF
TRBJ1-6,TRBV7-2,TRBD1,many,TGTGCCAGCAGGCAACAGGGGGATAATTCACCCCTCCACTTT,CASRQQGDNSPLHF
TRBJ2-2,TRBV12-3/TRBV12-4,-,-,TGTGCCAGCATAAAGACGAACACCGGGGAGCTGTTTTTT,CASIKTNTGELFF
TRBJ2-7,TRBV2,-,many,TGTGCCAGCAGAACAGGGTCCTACGAGCAGTACTTC,CASRTGSYEQYF
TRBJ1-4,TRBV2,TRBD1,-,TGTGCCAGCAACCCCACAGGGGGGGATGAAAAACTGTTTTTT,CASNPTGGDEKLFF
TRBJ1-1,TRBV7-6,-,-,TGTGCCAGCAGGGCCGCGAACACTGAAGCTTTCTTT,CASRAANTEAFF
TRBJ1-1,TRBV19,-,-,TGTGCCAGTAGCCTCAGATTGGTCACTGAAGCTTTCTTT,CASSLRLVTEAFF
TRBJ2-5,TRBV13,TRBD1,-,TGTGCCAGCAGCAGGGGACAGGAGGTGACCCAGTACTTC,CASSRGQEVTQYF
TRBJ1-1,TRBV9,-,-,TGTGCCAGCAGGATAGGTGGGGTAAAGGCTGAAGCTTTCTTT,CASRIGGVKAEAFF
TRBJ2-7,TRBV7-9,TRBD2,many,TGTGCCAGCAGCTTACGGGGCGGGAGGGAAATCGAGCAGTACTTC,CASSLRGGREIEQYF
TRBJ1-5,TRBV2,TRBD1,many,TGTGCCAGCAGCAGAAGGGACAGTGGGCCCCAGCATTTT,CASSRRDSGPQHF
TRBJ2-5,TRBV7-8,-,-,TGTGCCAGCAGCTTACCGGGAGCCCAAGAGACCCAGTACTTC,CASSLPGAQETQYF
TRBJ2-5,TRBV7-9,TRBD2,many,TGTGCCAGCAGCCCGGGACTAGCGGGAAGATTGGTGACCCAGTACTTC,CASSPGLAGRLVTQYF
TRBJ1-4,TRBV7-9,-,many,TGTGCCAGCAGCTTAGACCTCTATGATGTTGAAAAACTGTTTTTT,CASSLDLYDVEKLFF
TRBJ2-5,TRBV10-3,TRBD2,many,TGTGCCATCAGTGAGGACAGCGGGGTAAAGACCCAGTACTTC,CAISEDSGVKTQYF
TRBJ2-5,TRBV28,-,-,TGTGCCAGCAGTTTGGGGCAGATCGGGTCTTGGAAAGAGACCCAGTACTTC,CASSLGQIGSWKETQYF
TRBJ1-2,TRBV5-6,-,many,TGTGCCAGCAGCTTGGCCTCTAGCGGCTACACCTTC,CASSLASSGYTF
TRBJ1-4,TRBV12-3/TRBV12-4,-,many,TGTGCCAGCAGTACCTCGGGCCTTAATGAAAAACTGTTTTTT,CASSTSGLNEKLFF
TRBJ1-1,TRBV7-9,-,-,TGCGCCAGCAGCCCAGATCCGGGGATAAGGGCTTTCTTT,CASSPDPGIRAFF
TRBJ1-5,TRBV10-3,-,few,TGTGCCAGCACGCATGGGGTTAGGACTCAGCCCCAGCATTTT,CASTHGVRTQPQHF
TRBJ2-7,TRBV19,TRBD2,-,TGTGCCAGTCGGAGGGAGGGAGAGCAGTACTTC,CASRREGEQYF
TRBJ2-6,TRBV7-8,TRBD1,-,TGTGCCAGCAGCTTACGGGACAGGGGTTCCTCTGGGGCCAACGTCCTGACTTTC,CASSLRDRGSSGANVLTF
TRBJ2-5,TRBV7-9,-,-,TGTGCCAGCAGCCGTCGGGACTGGAAGCAAGAGACCCAGTACTTC,CASSRRDWKQETQYF
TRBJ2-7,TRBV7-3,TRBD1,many,TGTGCCAGCAGCTTCCGGGACAGGGGTTACGAGCAGTACTTC,CASSFRDRGYEQYF
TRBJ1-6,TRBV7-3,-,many,TGTGCCAGCAGCTTAAGAAGGGAGAATTCACCCCTCCACTTT,CASSLRRENSPLHF
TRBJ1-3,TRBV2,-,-,TGTGCCAGCAGTGAAGAGGGGCAAATAAACACCATATATTTT,CASSEEGQINTIYF